These 32 T cell receptor beta chains originate from one sample sequenced in a study of technical replicates of blood from several donors. Clones were read by immunoSEQ multiplex PCR, and TCRdb kept only the in-frame ones, dropping some. Seen here are about 50,000 clones, roughly 95% observed once, and the top ten hold roughly 3.1%. Material for sequencing was PBMCs. The receptors shown here come from a human donor in good health. Some clones in this sample may be carry-over from other donors' samples.

The chain joins TRBV5-8 to TRBJ2-1; possibly TRBD2 for D (6 bases). This CDR3 is built from 16 residues. Looked up from germline, CDR1 is SGHTS and CDR2 is YDEGEE. V was clipped by 1 base and J by 8 bases, with 19 bases between them. CDR3 residues: CASSLRERALLDEQFF. The CDR3 DNA sequence: TGTGCCAGCAGCTTGCGGGAGAGGGCCCTCTTGGATGAGCAGTTCTTC.

The chain has TRBV7-9 and TRBJ2-7; 9 positions match TRBD2. V lost 5 bases and J lost 1; bases outside the gene matches: 6. From germline, CDR1 is SEHNR and CDR2 FQNEAQ (reference sequence). This CDR3 has 15 amino acids. This CDR3 is CASSLHSGGSYEQYF. For the CDR3, the DNA is TGTGCCAGCAGCCTACATAGCGGGGGATCCTACGAGCAGTACTTC.

The chain is built from TRBV4-1 and TRBJ1-2, with TRBD1 matching 7 bases. The CDR3 is 13 residues long. Germline assignment: CDR1 MGHRA and CDR2 YSYEKL. The trim removed 3 bases at V and 4 bases at J, leaving 2 bases unmatched. In nucleotides, the CDR3 is TGCGCCAGCAGCCATCGGGACAGCTATGGCTACACCTTC. Amino acids: CASSHRDSYGYTF.

This chain links TRBV6-6 with TRBJ1-1, with D unclear. This CDR3 contains 13 residues. The germline CDR1 and CDR2 sequences are MNHNY and SVGAGI (reference sequence). Trimming removed 2 bases from V and 6 bases from J, with 10 bases in between. The chain's CDR3 is CASSYGRAPEAFF. CDR3 nucleotides: TGTGCCAGCAGTTACGGGCGGGCCCCTGAAGCTTTCTTT.

The chain recombines TRBV29-1 with TRBJ2-5; 7 nucleotides match TRBD1. The CDR3 has 12 amino acids. The germline V gene encodes CDR1 SQVTM and CDR2 ANQGSEA. The J segment lost 4 bases and the V segment lost 6 bases, leaving 5 bases of the junction unmatched. CDR3: CSVTGVGETQYF. CDR3 DNA sequence: TGCAGCGTCACAGGGGTAGGAGAGACCCAGTACTTC.

CDR3 nucleotides: TGCAGCGCAACTCAGTGGCGGGAGAGAGCAGATACGCAGTATTTT. It translates to CSATQWRERADTQYF. This chain uses TRBV29-1 with TRBJ2-3; 7 bases are a match to TRBD2. Germline trimming cut 7 bases from V and 4 bases from J; bases unmatched to any gene: 14. The CDR3 covers 15 residues. Germline CDR1 SQVTM, CDR2 ANQGSEA.

The rearrangement joins TRBV7-2 to TRBJ2-7; the D is unclear. Trimming took off 1 base at V and 3 bases at J, with 7 bases between the two ends. The CDR3 spans 13 residues. Germline assignment: CDR1 SGHTA and CDR2 FQGNSA. In DNA form, the CDR3 reads TGTGCCAGCAGCTTAGATCAGAACTACGAGCAGTACTTC. Translating it yields CASSLDQNYEQYF. The full variable domain, with the rest looked up from reference TRBV7-2 and TRBJ2-7, is GAGVSQSPSNKVTEKGKDVELRCDPISGHTALYWYRQSLGQGLEFLIYFQGNSAPDKSGLPSDRFSAERTGGSVSTLTIQRTQQEDSAVYLCASSLDQNYEQYFGPGTRLTVT.

The rearrangement links TRBV29-1 to TRBJ2-3; TRBD1 agrees at 7 bases. CDR3 length equals 12 residues. The V and J ends lost 5 bases and 4 bases, in that order; junction bases with no gene match: 3. Germline V gene sequence: CDR1 SQVTM, CDR2 ANQGSEA. The DNA of the CDR3 is TGCAGCGTTCCTCAGGGGGCAGATACGCAGTATTTT. It encodes CSVPQGADTQYF.

This sequence joins TRBV14 and TRBJ1-1; D not certain. Trimming removed 2 bases from V and 4 bases from J, with 11 bases in between. There are 14 residues in the CDR3. The germline CDR1 and CDR2 sequences are SGHDN and FVKESK. CDR3 sequence reads: CASSQRAGITEAFF. The DNA for the CDR3 is TGTGCCAGCAGCCAACGGGCGGGGATCACTGAAGCTTTCTTT. The full variable domain, completed using reference TRBV14 and TRBJ1-1, is EAGVTQFPSHSVIEKGQTVTLRCDPISGHDNLYWYRRVMGKEIKFLLHFVKESKQDESGMPNNRFLAERTGGTYSTLKVQPAELEDSGVYFCASSQRAGITEAFFGQGTRLTVV.

This sequence joins TRBV6-1 and TRBJ2-7, with a possible D match to TRBD2 (6 bases). Germline loops: CDR1 MNHNS, CDR2 SASEGT. Trimming took 2 bases from V and 0 from J, leaving 11 bases between them. The CDR3 consists of 15 residues. CDR3 DNA: TGTGCCAGCAGTGAATATTACGGGAGCTCCTACGAGCAGTACTTC. Amino acids: CASSEYYGSSYEQYF.

This clone was recorded once. V usage is TRBV30 and J usage is TRBJ2-3; D not certain. Deletions cut 3 bases from V and 5 bases from J, with 6 bases between. Per germline, CDR1 GTSNPN and CDR2 SVGIG (reference sequence). CDR3 length: 11 residues. In nucleotides, the CDR3 is TGTGCCTGGAGGCCAGGAGATACGCAGTATTTT. This translates into CAWRPGDTQYF.

The gene calls are TRBV5-4 and TRBJ2-1; 8 bases fit TRBD1. The J segment lost 7 bases and the V segment lost 3 bases, leaving 12 bases of the junction unmatched. The germline V gene has CDR1 SGHNT and CDR2 YYREEE (reference sequence). The CDR3 runs to 16 residues. The CDR3 sequence: CASSSGRGLAWNEQFF. CDR3 coding DNA: TGTGCCAGCAGCTCCGGCAGGGGGCTGGCGTGGAATGAGCAGTTCTTC.

The rearrangement links TRBV19 to TRBJ1-2; D is unclear. The V end was cut by 3 bases, the J end by 2 bases, with 7 bases between. CDR3 length: 13 amino acids. The germline V gene encodes CDR1 LNHDA and CDR2 SQIVND (reference sequence). The CDR3 nucleotides are TGTGCCAGTAGTATTACGGAGAACTATGGCTACACCTTC. Residues: CASSITENYGYTF.

The chain joins TRBV9 to TRBJ2-5; 7 bases match TRBD2. Trimming cost V 3 bases and J 5 bases; bases outside gene matches: 10. The CDR3 covers 15 residues. Looked up from germline, CDR1 is SGDLS and CDR2 is YYNGEE. The CDR3 here is CASSGGGVEGETQYF. The CDR3 DNA reads TGTGCCAGCAGCGGGGGAGGGGTTGAGGGGGAGACCCAGTACTTC.

The J gene is TRBJ2-7, the V gene TRBV19; 7 bases align to TRBD1. The CDR3 contains 15 residues. The V gene end was trimmed by 5 bases and the J gene end by 0 bases; junction bases not matched to a gene: 7. Germline CDR1 is LNHDA and CDR2 is SQIVND (reference sequence). CDR3 sequence: CASSPGQPGSYEQYF. The CDR3 bases are TGTGCCAGTAGTCCGGGACAGCCGGGCTCCTACGAGCAGTACTTC.

This clone was detected once. The chain joins TRBV2 to TRBJ1-6; the match to TRBD1 covers 9 bases. Trimming at V came to 5 bases and at J to 9 bases, leaving 5 bases not matched to a gene. Germline CDR1 SNHLY, CDR2 FYNNEI. The CDR3 sequence is 14 residues long. The CDR3 DNA follows: TGTGCCAGCAGTTCGGGACAGGGAAGTTCACCCCTCCACTTT. It is translated as CASSSGQGSSPLHF.

This clone was seen only once. CDR3 sequence: CASSQVDYGEDSYEQYF. The CDR3 DNA follows: TGTGCCAGCAGCCAAGTCGACTACGGGGAGGACTCCTACGAGCAGTACTTC. The chain recombines TRBV4-2 with TRBJ2-7; the D gene is possibly TRBD2 (6 bases). The V end lost 1 base, the J end lost 0 bases, and 16 bases lay between the germline ends. The CDR3 is 17 residues long. CDR1 is LGHNA and CDR2 is YNFKEQ in the germline V gene.

The rearrangement uses TRBV6-4 and TRBJ2-5; a possible D gene is TRBD2 (6 bases). CDR1 and CDR2 from the germline V gene are MRHNA and SNTAGT. CDR3 length: 17 amino acids. V was cut by 6 bases and J by 3 bases, with 23 bases left in between. CDR3 DNA: TGTGCCAGCAGCTCTAATGCTCCCCTAGCGTCCAAAGAGACCCAGTACTTC. It yields the protein CASSSNAPLASKETQYF.

The J gene is TRBJ1-3, the V gene TRBV5-5; D ambiguous. The germline V gene has CDR1 SGHKS and CDR2 YYEKEE (reference sequence). The CDR3 contains 15 residues. The V gene lost 4 bases and the J gene lost 0 bases, with 11 bases spanning the gap. CDR3 DNA: TGTGCCAGCAGCGACCCCGGAGGCTCTGGAAACACCATATATTTT. The encoded protein is CASSDPGGSGNTIYF.

The V gene is TRBV5-6, the J gene TRBJ2-5; TRBD1 aligns across 8 bases. Germline V gene data show CDR1 as SGHDT and CDR2 as YYEEEE. V was clipped by 4 bases and J by 4 bases; unmatched bases: 12. This CDR3 comprises 16 residues. The CDR3 DNA is TGTGCCAGCAGCCGACCGGGACAGGCGATCGTAGAGACCCAGTACTTC. It is translated as CASSRPGQAIVETQYF.

This clone was detected only once. The chain uses TRBV5-6 and TRBJ1-2, with 8 bases matching TRBD1. V dropped 5 bases and J dropped 3; count of bases not matched to a gene: 3. The CDR3 has 13 amino acids. Germline V gene lookup returns CDR1 SGHDT and CDR2 YYEEEE. The chain's CDR3 is CASRGDRHYGYTF. CDR3 in DNA: TGTGCCAGCAGGGGGGACAGGCACTATGGCTACACCTTC.

The rearrangement uses TRBV19 and TRBJ2-7, with 7 positions matching TRBD1. Germline CDR1 is LNHDA and CDR2 is SQIVND (reference sequence). CDR3 size: 15 residues. V was clipped by 5 bases and J by 0 bases; unmatched bases: 7. The CDR3 loop reads CASSATGASSYEQYF. CDR3 sequence (DNA): TGTGCCAGTAGTGCAACAGGGGCGAGCTCCTACGAGCAGTACTTC.

The chain uses TRBV5-5 and TRBJ1-5; possible D gene TRBD1, 5 bases. Germline CDR1 reads SGHKS; CDR2 reads YYEKEE (reference sequence). This CDR3 comprises 15 residues. Trimming cost V 0 bases and J 3 bases, with 10 bases left between them. The CDR3 coding sequence is TGTGCCAGCAGCTTGGTTGACAGCCTCAATCAGCCCCAGCATTTT. It is translated as CASSLVDSLNQPQHF. Complete variable domain (other parts from reference TRBV5-5 and TRBJ1-5): DAGVTQSPTHLIKTRGQQVTLRCSPISGHKSVSWYQQVLGQGPQFIFQYYEKEERGRGNFPDRFSARQFPNYSSELNVNALLLGDSALYLCASSLVDSLNQPQHFGDGTRLSIL.

This chain uses TRBV10-3 with TRBJ2-1, with TRBD2 identical over 14 bases. The CDR3 has 20 amino acids. V shed 4 bases and J 0 bases; nucleotides not matched to a gene: 11. The V gene's germline CDR1 is ENHRY and CDR2 SYGVKD. CDR3: CAISGLGLAGDPSSYNEQFF. DNA of the CDR3: TGTGCCATCAGTGGGTTGGGACTAGCGGGAGACCCCAGCTCCTACAATGAGCAGTTCTTC.

The chain recombines TRBV13 with TRBJ2-7, with TRBD2 matching over 14 bases. Trimming removed 2 bases from V and 0 bases from J; junction bases left unmatched: 3. The V gene's germline CDR1 is PRHDT and CDR2 FYEKMQ (reference sequence). The CDR3 extends over 17 amino acids. CDR3 sequence (DNA): TGTGCCAGCAGCTTAAGACTAGCGGGAGGGAGCTCCTACGAGCAGTACTTC. It yields the protein CASSLRLAGGSSYEQYF.

Concerning this clone itself: One end of the junction does not line up with germline, which may come from a read error. The V gene is TRBV4-3, the J gene TRBJ2-7, with 7 bases that match TRBD1. The CDR3 contains 15 residues. Looked up from germline, CDR1 is LGHNA and CDR2 is YSLEER. Here the CDR3 reads CASSEDRESSYEQYF. As DNA, the CDR3 is TGCGCCAGCAGCGAAGACAGGGAAAGCTCCTACGAGCAGTACTTC.

The rearrangement joins TRBV5-8 to TRBJ2-2; tentative D call: TRBD1 (7 bases). The germline CDR1 and CDR2 sequences are SGHTS and YDEGEE. V was shortened by 5 bases and J by 5 bases, with 13 bases between the two germline ends. CDR3 length equals 14 residues. The CDR3 loop is CASRRQGLTGELFF. DNA of the CDR3: TGTGCCAGCAGGAGACAGGGACTTACCGGGGAGCTGTTTTTT.

CDR3 coding DNA: TGTGCCAGCAGCACGGGACAGGGCGGGACCCAGTACTTC. This sequence encodes CASSTGQGGTQYF. The rearrangement joins TRBV9 to TRBJ2-5; 9 nucleotides align to TRBD1. The CDR3 has 13 amino acids. Germline CDR1 SGDLS, CDR2 YYNGEE. With V trimmed by 4 bases and J by 7 bases, 5 bases remained unmatched. The full variable domain, in which reference TRBV9 and TRBJ2-5 provide the parts outside the CDR3, is DSGVTQTPKHLITATGQRVTLRCSPRSGDLSVYWYQQSLDQGLQFLIQYYNGEERAKGNILERFSAQQFPDLHSELNLSSLELGDSALYFCASSTGQGGTQYFGPGTRLLVL.

The gene calls are TRBV2 and TRBJ1-2; D remains ambiguous. Germline lookup yields CDR1 SNHLY and CDR2 FYNNEI. Trimming cost V 4 bases and J 7 bases, with 10 bases left between them. The CDR3 is made up of 12 amino acids. The CDR3 is CASSVRGGGYTF. DNA for the CDR3: TGTGCCAGCAGTGTTCGGGGTGGTGGCTACACCTTC.

J is TRBJ2-5 and V is TRBV6-5; 14 nucleotides agree with TRBD2. The ends lost 2 bases at V and 4 bases at J; junction bases unmatched: 0. In germline, CDR1 is MNHEY, CDR2 SVGAGI. CDR3 length: 15 residues. In nucleotides, the CDR3 is TGTGCCAGCAGTTACGGACTAGCGGGAGGAGAGACCCAGTACTTC. Its translation: CASSYGLAGGETQYF.

The rearrangement uses TRBV5-4 and TRBJ2-3; 8 nucleotides agree with TRBD2. CDR3 length: 15 residues. V was clipped by 1 base and J by 2 bases; unmatched bases: 3. Germline V gene sequence: CDR1 SGHNT, CDR2 YYREEE (reference sequence). The CDR3 DNA follows: TGTGCCAGCAGCTTGCAGCGGGGGATCACAGATACGCAGTATTTT. Its protein product is CASSLQRGITDTQYF.

The chain has TRBV7-9 and TRBJ2-1; no clear D gene. V gave up 2 bases and J gave up 5 bases, with 13 bases separating them. The CDR3 extends over 15 amino acids. Germline V gene sequence: CDR1 SEHNR, CDR2 FQNEAQ (reference sequence). CDR3 sequence (DNA): TGTGCCAGCAGCTTACGAGGTCCGATCAACAATGAGCAGTTCTTC. This encodes CASSLRGPINNEQFF.